This T cell receptor (beta chain) was observed in a study of shared clonotypes between healthy human individuals. The deep-level immunoSEQ assay was used. Assay: immunoSEQ multiplex PCR; the TCRdb copy retains only in-frame clones and omits some. The sample consists of roughly 1,000,000 clones, 75% to 85% of them appearing once. The CDR3 runs 15 residues. CDR1 and CDR2 (germline): SGHRS, YFSETQ. Trimming at V came to 0 bases and at J to 5 bases, leaving 7 bases not matched to a gene. This TCR was recovered from a man in his late teens or twenties in good health. Some clones in this sample may be carry-over from other donors' samples. Material: memory CD4+ T cells from PBMCs. As for subset: CD45RA-negative fraction. This chain uses TRBV5-1 with TRBJ2-5; 7 nucleotides align to TRBD1. This chain's CDR3 is CASSLVRGPEETQYF. The CDR3 DNA follows: TGCGCCAGCAGCTTGGTTAGGGGGCCGGAGGAGACCCAGTACTTC.